This T cell receptor beta chain was sequenced during a study of technical replicates of blood from several donors. Libraries were prepared by immunoSEQ multiplex PCR; TCRdb keeps only in-frame clonotypes and omits some of them. This table has 65,000 to 95,000 clones, nearly 98% appearing once. Material: T cells isolated from PBMCs. This clonotype originated in a human donor in good health.

CDR3 DNA sequence: TGTGCCAGCTCACCAGAAGTACCCCTATGGTCCCCCGGGGAGCTGTTTTTT. Its translation: CASSPEVPLWSPGELFF. The chain employs TRBV18 and TRBJ2-2; D not certain. The CDR3 is 17 amino acids. V was pared by 2 bases and J by 6 bases, with 19 bases between. Looked up from germline, CDR1 is KGHSH and CDR2 is LQKENI.